The sample holds one count of the clone carrying this T cell receptor (beta chain). Its antigen is not identified. This sample was taken from a study of PD-1 blockade in classical Hodgkin lymphoma. Background on the study: Intravenous infusions of nivolumab 3 mg/kg reached patients every 2 weeks.

The study's findings and limits: At baseline, newly diagnosed patients reportedly showed less TCR diversity than healthy donors. Repertoire differences have undefined causes, possibly disease activity or prior therapy. Those achieving complete response showed baseline diversity like newly diagnosed patients.

After autologous stem cell transplantation all patients relapsed, and prior brentuximab vedotin exposure differed between cohorts. This CDR3 region has 14 residues. V lost 5 bases, J lost 9 bases, and 20 bases lay in between. Germline V gene sequence: CDR1 SGHTA, CDR2 FQGNSA. Sequencing used immunoSEQ multiplex PCR; TCRdb keeps in-frame clones, though not all of them. The table includes more than 25,000 clones, approximately 66% detected once. This specimen consisted of peripheral blood mononuclear cells (PBMCs), obtained before the second cycle of nivolumab. V gene TRBV7-2 combines with J gene TRBJ2-7, with D possibly matching TRBD2 (6 bases). The receptor was isolated from a human donor with classical Hodgkin lymphoma. CDR3 loop: CASSPSPEGVGQYF. CDR3 DNA: TGTGCCAGCAGCCCCTCCCCGGAGGGAGTGGGGCAGTACTTC. Full variable domain (missing parts from reference TRBV7-2 and TRBJ2-7): GAGVSQSPSNKVTEKGKDVELRCDPISGHTALYWYRQSLGQGLEFLIYFQGNSAPDKSGLPSDRFSAERTGGSVSTLTIQRTQQEDSAVYLCASSPSPEGVGQYFGPGTRLTVT.